Listed below are T cell receptor beta chains from one sample, sequenced in a study of blood T cell repertoires in COVID-19. Here immunoSEQ multiplex PCR was the method, and the copy in TCRdb shows in-frame clones only, minus some. The table shows roughly 320,000 clones, with over 75% occurring only once. The specimen sequenced was peripheral blood. These receptors were obtained from a human donor in a cohort sampled during active COVID-19. The conserved cysteine and the conserved F or W are not part of the CDR3 here. Size tells how often a clone was seen (once, few, many) or the class of an expanded clone, and some rows leave it out.

>TRBV4-1|.
ASSQESTALNTEAF
>TRBV6-1|.
ASSESIQGPVF
>TRBV7-8|.
ASSGRRLNNSPLH
>TRBV14|.
ASSPGGAYEQY
>TRBV19|.
ASSIAANLGGYT
>TRBV10-1|few
ASRTEQGCEQY
>TRBV29-1|.
SARPTANNEKLF
>TRBV14|.
ASSQVGVVNTEAF
>TRBV4-2|.
ASSHNRVHEQY
>TRBV24-1|.
ATSDASQGTTNEKLF